This is a list of T cell receptor beta chains from one sample in a study of blood T cell repertoires in COVID-19. TCRdb's copy holds only in-frame clones and misses some; the assay was immunoSEQ multiplex PCR. The data hold 230,000 or so clones, with 80% to 90% observed a single time. Sequencing was carried out using PBMCs or T cells enriched from blood (not recorded which). These receptors were taken from a woman aged 50 to 60 with acute COVID-19. Each CDR3 is given with its conserved first and last residue. Each record gives: D gene, J gene, V gene, clone size, CDR3 DNA, CDR3 protein. D genes are given only for firm matches. For some rows the clone size is stated as once, few or many, or as a class when expanded; others skip it.

d_call: TRBD1; j_call: TRBJ2-7; v_call: TRBV7-9; clone_size: once; cdr3_nt: TGTGCCAGCAGCCGGCCGGGACAGGGGGCTTACGAGCAGTACTTC; cdr3_aa: CASSRPGQGAYEQYF
d_call: TRBD1; j_call: TRBJ1-4; v_call: TRBV27; clone_size: .; cdr3_nt: TGTGCCAGCAGTCTCCAGGGGGCAGGTGAAAAACTGTTTTTT; cdr3_aa: CASSLQGAGEKLFF
d_call: .; j_call: TRBJ2-7; v_call: TRBV19; clone_size: .; cdr3_nt: TGTGCCAGTAGTGGGGGCTCGCACTCCTACGAGCAGTACTTC; cdr3_aa: CASSGGSHSYEQYF
d_call: .; j_call: TRBJ2-7; v_call: TRBV5-1; clone_size: .; cdr3_nt: TGCGCCAGCAGCCAAGGAGGGTCACACTACGAGCAGTACTTC; cdr3_aa: CASSQGGSHYEQYF
d_call: .; j_call: TRBJ2-5; v_call: TRBV21-1; clone_size: .; cdr3_nt: TGTGCCAGCAGCAAAACAGGGCAAGAGACCCAGTACTTC; cdr3_aa: CASSKTGQETQYF
d_call: .; j_call: TRBJ2-7; v_call: TRBV11-2; clone_size: .; cdr3_nt: TGTGCCAGCAGCTTGTTATCTTCCGAGCAGTACTTC; cdr3_aa: CASSLLSSEQYF
d_call: .; j_call: TRBJ2-7; v_call: TRBV27; clone_size: .; cdr3_nt: TGTGCCAGCAGTTTATCGATCCTAGAGTCCTACGAGCAGTACTTC; cdr3_aa: CASSLSILESYEQYF
d_call: TRBD1; j_call: TRBJ1-2; v_call: TRBV30; clone_size: .; cdr3_nt: TGTGCCTGGAGTGCCCGACAGGGAAGCTATGGCTACACCTTC; cdr3_aa: CAWSARQGSYGYTF
d_call: .; j_call: TRBJ2-2; v_call: TRBV19; clone_size: .; cdr3_nt: TGTGCCAGTACCTTCCGGGACTTCGACGGGGAGCTGTTTTTT; cdr3_aa: CASTFRDFDGELFF
d_call: .; j_call: TRBJ2-5; v_call: TRBV5-4; clone_size: .; cdr3_nt: TGTGCCAGCAGCAGACCGGGTCGGTTGGAGACCCAGTACTTC; cdr3_aa: CASSRPGRLETQYF
d_call: TRBD1; j_call: TRBJ2-2; v_call: TRBV4-2; clone_size: .; cdr3_nt: TGTGCCAGCAGCCATGCTGAGGGACAGGGTAAGGCCGGGGAGCTGTTTTTT; cdr3_aa: CASSHAEGQGKAGELFF
d_call: .; j_call: TRBJ2-3; v_call: TRBV20-1; clone_size: few; cdr3_nt: TGCAGTGCTATCGGGGAAGATACGCAGTATTTT; cdr3_aa: CSAIGEDTQYF
d_call: .; j_call: TRBJ1-1; v_call: TRBV6-5; clone_size: .; cdr3_nt: TGTGCCAGCAGTTACTCGTGGCAGGGAAACACTGAAGCTTTCTTT; cdr3_aa: CASSYSWQGNTEAFF
d_call: TRBD1; j_call: TRBJ2-7; v_call: TRBV29-1; clone_size: .; cdr3_nt: TGCAGCGTCCGACAGGGGGGGACTTACGAGCAGTACTTC; cdr3_aa: CSVRQGGTYEQYF
d_call: TRBD2; j_call: TRBJ2-1; v_call: TRBV7-6; clone_size: .; cdr3_nt: TGTGCCAGCAGCAAAGGGGCTAGCGGGAGGGTGGAGCAGTTCTTC; cdr3_aa: CASSKGASGRVEQFF
d_call: .; j_call: TRBJ1-2; v_call: TRBV7-6; clone_size: .; cdr3_nt: TGTGCCAGCAGCTTAGCGTCGAACTCGAACTATGGCTACACCTTC; cdr3_aa: CASSLASNSNYGYTF
d_call: TRBD1; j_call: TRBJ1-1; v_call: TRBV6-4; clone_size: .; cdr3_nt: TGTGCCAACTCCACTACTCAGGGGGCAGAGGAGAACACTGAAGCTTTCTTT; cdr3_aa: CANSTTQGAEENTEAFF
d_call: TRBD1; j_call: TRBJ1-1; v_call: TRBV28; clone_size: .; cdr3_nt: TGTGCCAGCAGTTCTAGGGACAGCCTGAACACTGAAGCTTTCTTT; cdr3_aa: CASSSRDSLNTEAFF
d_call: TRBD2; j_call: TRBJ2-3; v_call: TRBV29-1; clone_size: .; cdr3_nt: TGCAGCGTCCATCCCGCTAGCGGGAGGGGTACGCAGTATTTT; cdr3_aa: CSVHPASGRGTQYF
d_call: TRBD2; j_call: TRBJ2-1; v_call: TRBV2; clone_size: once; cdr3_nt: TGTGCCAGCAGATTTGGGGGGGATGAGCAGTTCTTC; cdr3_aa: CASRFGGDEQFF
d_call: .; j_call: TRBJ1-5; v_call: TRBV5-5; clone_size: .; cdr3_nt: TGTGCCAGCAGCTTGTTCAGGGATCAGCCCCAGCATTTT; cdr3_aa: CASSLFRDQPQHF
d_call: .; j_call: TRBJ2-7; v_call: TRBV11-3; clone_size: .; cdr3_nt: TGTGCCAGCAGCCCTGGACGGGAGTCGGGGGAGCAGTACTTC; cdr3_aa: CASSPGRESGEQYF
d_call: TRBD1; j_call: TRBJ2-2; v_call: TRBV9; clone_size: .; cdr3_nt: TGTGCCACCAATGTAGGGGGCGCGAACACCGGGGAGCTGTTTTTT; cdr3_aa: CATNVGGANTGELFF
d_call: TRBD2; j_call: TRBJ2-1; v_call: TRBV28; clone_size: .; cdr3_nt: TGTGCCAGCAGTTTACGGACTAGCGGAGGGGGCTATGAGCAGTTCTTC; cdr3_aa: CASSLRTSGGGYEQFF
d_call: TRBD1; j_call: TRBJ1-1; v_call: TRBV5-1; clone_size: .; cdr3_nt: TGCGCCAGCAGAGGGGGACAGGGGGCGAGGAACACTGAAGCTTTCTTT; cdr3_aa: CASRGGQGARNTEAFF
d_call: TRBD2; j_call: TRBJ2-1; v_call: TRBV7-2; clone_size: .; cdr3_nt: TGTGCCAGCAGCTCAGGACTGTCGGGGACTACACAGTTCTTC; cdr3_aa: CASSSGLSGTTQFF
d_call: .; j_call: TRBJ1-2; v_call: TRBV7-2; clone_size: .; cdr3_nt: TGTGCCAGCACCTCAACCGGGACACCCTCGTCGCACGGATATGGCTACACCTTC; cdr3_aa: CASTSTGTPSSHGYGYTF
d_call: TRBD2; j_call: TRBJ2-3; v_call: TRBV6-2/TRBV6-3; clone_size: .; cdr3_nt: TGTGCCAGCAGTTACGGGCTAGCGGACGACACAGATACGCAGTATTTT; cdr3_aa: CASSYGLADDTDTQYF
d_call: TRBD1; j_call: TRBJ2-1; v_call: TRBV6-4; clone_size: once; cdr3_nt: TGTGCCAGCAGTGATTCCGGGACAGGGACGGGTGAGCAGTTCTTC; cdr3_aa: CASSDSGTGTGEQFF
d_call: .; j_call: TRBJ1-6; v_call: TRBV3-1/TRBV3-2; clone_size: .; cdr3_nt: TGTGCCAGCCGGAGAGGAACCTATAATTCACCCCTCCACTTT; cdr3_aa: CASRRGTYNSPLHF
d_call: .; j_call: TRBJ1-3; v_call: TRBV3-1/TRBV3-2; clone_size: .; cdr3_nt: TGTGCCAGCAGCCAAATCTTCCGGGACACTGGAAACACCATATATTTT; cdr3_aa: CASSQIFRDTGNTIYF
d_call: .; j_call: TRBJ1-3; v_call: TRBV19; clone_size: .; cdr3_nt: TGTGCCAGTAGTTCAACCGGGACACTCCGTCCTGGAAACACCATATATTTT; cdr3_aa: CASSSTGTLRPGNTIYF
d_call: TRBD1; j_call: TRBJ1-6; v_call: TRBV27; clone_size: .; cdr3_nt: TGTGCCAGCAGTTTATACTGGGACAGGGGGTCTAATTCACCCCTCCACTTT; cdr3_aa: CASSLYWDRGSNSPLHF
d_call: .; j_call: TRBJ1-5; v_call: TRBV19; clone_size: .; cdr3_nt: TGTGCCAGTAGTTCGGGTGAGCCCCAGCATTTT; cdr3_aa: CASSSGEPQHF
d_call: .; j_call: TRBJ2-3; v_call: TRBV5-1; clone_size: .; cdr3_nt: TGCGCCAGCAGCTTGGACCTTTTGCGGGCAGATACGCAGTATTTT; cdr3_aa: CASSLDLLRADTQYF
d_call: TRBD2; j_call: TRBJ2-5; v_call: TRBV7-4; clone_size: many; cdr3_nt: TGTGCCAGCCCCCCCGGGGAGGGGTGTTGGGAGACCCAGTACTTC; cdr3_aa: CASPPGEGCWETQYF
d_call: .; j_call: TRBJ2-7; v_call: TRBV7-2; clone_size: .; cdr3_nt: TGTGCCAGCAGCCGCACCACGAGCCCCTACGAGCAGTACTTC; cdr3_aa: CASSRTTSPYEQYF
d_call: TRBD1; j_call: TRBJ2-7; v_call: TRBV5-1; clone_size: .; cdr3_nt: TGCGCCAGCAGGAAGCCCGGGACAGGGGGCCTGAACGAGCAGTACTTC; cdr3_aa: CASRKPGTGGLNEQYF
d_call: .; j_call: TRBJ1-3; v_call: TRBV28; clone_size: once; cdr3_nt: TGTGCCAGCAGAGCCTTGAACACCATATATTTT; cdr3_aa: CASRALNTIYF
d_call: .; j_call: TRBJ1-1; v_call: TRBV28; clone_size: .; cdr3_nt: TGTGCCAGCAGTTTAGGAGACAGCATGAACACTGAAGCTTTCTTT; cdr3_aa: CASSLGDSMNTEAFF
d_call: TRBD2; j_call: TRBJ2-1; v_call: TRBV5-5; clone_size: .; cdr3_nt: TGTGCCAGGGGACAGACAGATCTAGCGGGAGGAGCCTACAATGAGCAGTTCTTC; cdr3_aa: CARGQTDLAGGAYNEQFF
d_call: TRBD1; j_call: TRBJ1-3; v_call: TRBV2; clone_size: .; cdr3_nt: TGTGCCAGTTCTGAACAGGGGCCGAGCTCTGGAAACACCATATATTTT; cdr3_aa: CASSEQGPSSGNTIYF
d_call: .; j_call: TRBJ1-5; v_call: TRBV7-9; clone_size: once; cdr3_nt: TGTGCCAGCAGCTTAGGGGCAGGAAATCAGCCCCAGCATTTT; cdr3_aa: CASSLGAGNQPQHF
d_call: .; j_call: TRBJ1-4; v_call: TRBV18; clone_size: .; cdr3_nt: TGTGCCAGCTCACCCCCAAACCAAGCAGGGATGAATGAAAAACTGTTTTTT; cdr3_aa: CASSPPNQAGMNEKLFF
d_call: .; j_call: TRBJ2-3; v_call: TRBV9; clone_size: .; cdr3_nt: TGTGCCAGCAGCGTAGCTGGGGGACAACGCACAGATACGCAGTATTTT; cdr3_aa: CASSVAGGQRTDTQYF
d_call: TRBD2; j_call: TRBJ2-1; v_call: TRBV7-6; clone_size: once; cdr3_nt: TGTGCCAGCAGCTTCCCCGGGACTAGCGGGAGGGACTCCTACAATGAGCAGTTCTTC; cdr3_aa: CASSFPGTSGRDSYNEQFF
d_call: .; j_call: TRBJ2-5; v_call: TRBV11-2; clone_size: once; cdr3_nt: TGTGCCAGCAGCTTAGCCGGGGGTCAGACACTAATGAAAGAGACCCAGTACTTC; cdr3_aa: CASSLAGGQTLMKETQYF
d_call: TRBD1; j_call: TRBJ1-1; v_call: TRBV30; clone_size: .; cdr3_nt: TGTGCCTGGCTCCAGCACAGGGGACAGAACACTGAAGCTTTCTTT; cdr3_aa: CAWLQHRGQNTEAFF
d_call: .; j_call: TRBJ1-1; v_call: TRBV7-2; clone_size: .; cdr3_nt: TGTGCCAGCAGCTTCGACACCTCGGACACTGAAGCTTTCTTT; cdr3_aa: CASSFDTSDTEAFF
d_call: .; j_call: TRBJ1-2; v_call: TRBV7-3; clone_size: .; cdr3_nt: TGTGCCAGCAGCTTAACAGGGGCGTCTAACTATGGCTACACCTTC; cdr3_aa: CASSLTGASNYGYTF